This T cell receptor beta chain was recorded in a study of blood T cell repertoires in COVID-19. Study overall: Samples taken during acute and convalescent COVID-19 were collected in the United States, Italy and Spain. Nucleic acid was either cDNA or gDNA, and it came from T cells, B-cell-depleted T cells, or PBMCs.

The Seattle site enrolled patients during active infection and followed them longitudinally. As originally analysed: It was from reference gene primer amplification that nucleated cell counts were estimated. Some clones are missing from TCRdb's copy, which holds only in-frame ones; the method was immunoSEQ multiplex PCR. That table supplies the V and J calls and clone size; D and trimming were determined from the DNA. Altogether roughly 190,000 clones are present, around 94% being singletons, with the ten largest covering about 0.8%. This TCR came from a man aged 30-40 years with COVID-19, enrolled during active disease. The sample consisted of peripheral blood.

CDR3 nucleotides: TGTGCCAGTTGCCAAGCCAGGGGACAGCCCCAGCATTTT. Encoded protein: CASCQARGQPQHF. The chain uses TRBV19 and TRBJ1-5; TRBD1 might be the D (6 bases). The germline CDR1 and CDR2 sequences are LNHDA and SQIVND (reference sequence). The CDR3 totals 13 residues. With 8 bases removed from V and 7 bases from J, the gap between germline ends came to 15 bases.